These 23 T cell receptor beta chains came from one sample sequenced in a study of shared clonotypes between healthy human individuals. Data came from immunoSEQ multiplex PCR; TCRdb stores just in-frame clones and leaves some out. The sample holds 2 million to 2.5 million clones, approximately 96% seen once. Sequencing input: naive CD4+ T cells sorted from blood. The subset denotes: CD45RA+ positively selected. These receptors originate from a man between 18 and 29 years old in good health.

This sequence joins TRBV19 and TRBJ2-1; 9 nucleotides agree with TRBD2. This CDR3 is 14 amino acids long. The V segment lost 4 bases and the J segment 6 bases; nucleotides outside the gene matches: 4. Germline V gene sequence: CDR1 LNHDA, CDR2 SQIVND (reference sequence). CDR3 loop: CASSTSGGINEQFF. The CDR3 nucleotides read TGTGCCAGTAGTACCAGCGGGGGGATCAATGAGCAGTTCTTC.

Only a few counts were recorded for this clone. The identical CDR3 is also encoded by other nucleotide sequences in the sample. The chain carries TRBV6-1 and TRBJ2-6, with D perhaps matching TRBD1 (5 bases). Germline V gene data show CDR1 as MNHNS and CDR2 as SASEGT. The CDR3 loop spans 15 amino acids. V was pared by 1 base and J by 2 bases, with 6 bases between. The DNA for the CDR3 is TGTGCCAGCAGTGAAGGGGGCGCTGGGGCCAACGTCCTGACTTTC. This codes for CASSEGGAGANVLTF.

The V call is TRBV6-5, the J call TRBJ1-2; D gene unclear. V dropped 6 bases and J dropped 4 bases, with 18 bases sitting between them. CDR1 and CDR2 (germline): MNHEY, SVGAGI. The CDR3 length is 15 residues. The CDR3 DNA sequence: TGTGCCAGCAGGTCTAAAACGACTGGTTTCTATGGCTACACCTTC. Its translation: CASRSKTTGFYGYTF.

The chain employs TRBV30 and TRBJ2-2; the D gene is possibly TRBD1 (5 bases). The V gene's germline CDR1 is GTSNPN and CDR2 SVGIG (reference sequence). V was trimmed by 2 bases and J by 3 bases, leaving 7 bases between them. CDR3 size: 13 residues. The CDR3 DNA follows: TGTGCCTGGAGTCCCAGGGACACCGGGGAGCTGTTTTTT. Its translation is CAWSPRDTGELFF. The full variable domain, its missing parts supplied by reference TRBV30 and TRBJ2-2, is SQTIHQWPATLVQPVGSPLSLECTVEGTSNPNLYWYRQAAGRGLQLLFYSVGIGQISSEVPQNLSASRPQDRQFILSSKKLLLSDSGFYLCAWSPRDTGELFFGEGSRLTVL.

The CDR3 loop is CASSLLPGQFYNQPQHF. Written as DNA, the CDR3 is TGTGCCAGCAGTTTATTACCGGGACAGTTTTACAATCAGCCCCAGCATTTT. The chain has TRBV28 and TRBJ1-5; TRBD1 aligns across 7 bases. J was trimmed by 3 bases and V by 1 base; bases with no gene match: 9. This CDR3 contains 17 residues. The germline V gene has CDR1 MDHEN and CDR2 SYDVKM.

A remark on this clone: The sample holds other DNA sequences that translate to the same CDR3. CDR3 DNA sequence: TGTGCCTGGAGTGTAGGAGGGAAGGACAAAAACATTCAGTACTTC. Translated: CAWSVGGKDKNIQYF. The genes are TRBV30 and TRBJ2-4; possible D gene TRBD2, 6 bases. Trimming pared 0 bases from V and 3 bases from J, leaving 12 bases between. CDR3 length: 15 residues. From germline, CDR1 is GTSNPN and CDR2 SVGIG (reference sequence).

This clone has only a few counts. The gene calls are TRBV9 and TRBJ1-6; 8 nucleotides line up with TRBD1. This CDR3 is 15 amino acids long. Germline trimming cut 4 bases from V and 9 bases from J; bases unmatched to any gene: 9. Germline V CDR1 and CDR2: SGDLS, YYNGEE. CDR3 residues: CASSTGGGQGSPLHF. The DNA of the CDR3 is TGTGCCAGCAGCACAGGGGGAGGGCAAGGTTCACCCCTCCACTTT.

As regards this clone: In the same sample, other DNA sequences code for this CDR3. The V gene is TRBV7-2, the J gene TRBJ2-1; 10 bases match TRBD2. There are 15 residues in the CDR3. V shed 1 base, J shed 6 bases, and the junction held 3 bases outside the gene matches. Germline-derived CDR1 and CDR2 are SGHTA and FQGNSA. This CDR3 is CASSLGLAGGNEQFF. CDR3 coding DNA: TGTGCCAGCAGCTTAGGATTAGCGGGAGGCAATGAGCAGTTCTTC.

This clone was picked up a small number of times. The chain links TRBV15 to TRBJ1-2, with TRBD1 matching over 10 bases. The CDR3 totals 16 residues. Germline V CDR1 and CDR2: LNHNV, YYDKDF (reference sequence). The J segment lost 3 bases and the V segment lost 0 bases, leaving 4 bases of the junction unmatched. CDR3 protein: CATSRDQTGGDYGYTF. CDR3 DNA: TGTGCCACCAGCAGAGATCAGACAGGGGGCGACTATGGCTACACCTTC.

The genes are TRBV7-8 and TRBJ2-3; D gene uncertain. This CDR3 contains 17 residues. V lost 1 base to trimming and J lost 2 bases, with 16 bases between them. Germline V gene lookup returns CDR1 SGHVS and CDR2 FQNEAQ. In DNA form, the CDR3 reads TGTGCCAGCAGCTTAGTATCCGGCCCTGGAGCCACAGATACGCAGTATTTT. Its protein product is CASSLVSGPGATDTQYF.

The chain has TRBV5-5 and TRBJ1-2, with a weak D call TRBD1 (5 bases). The CDR3 runs to 14 residues. Deletions cut 3 bases from V and 4 bases from J, with 13 bases between. The germline gives CDR1 SGHKS, CDR2 YYEKEE (reference sequence). In DNA form, the CDR3 reads TGTGCCAGCAGCTCCCTCCAGGGCACCTATGGCTACACCTTC. This sequence encodes CASSSLQGTYGYTF.

V and J are TRBV5-6 and TRBJ1-5; TRBD1 aligns across 10 bases. The germline CDR1 and CDR2 sequences are SGHDT and YYEEEE. This CDR3 comprises 15 residues. V shed 4 bases and J 2 bases; nucleotides not matched to a gene: 3. CDR3 amino acids: CASSGTGVGNQPQHF. DNA for the CDR3: TGTGCCAGCAGCGGGACAGGGGTTGGCAATCAGCCCCAGCATTTT. Variable domain in full (rest from reference TRBV5-6 and TRBJ1-5): DAGVTQSPTHLIKTRGQQVTLRCSPKSGHDTVSWYQQALGQGPQFIFQYYEEEERQRGNFPDRFSGHQFPNYSSELNVNALLLGDSALYLCASSGTGVGNQPQHFGDGTRLSIL.

J is TRBJ2-4 and V is TRBV5-4; 13 nucleotides match TRBD2. Per germline, CDR1 SGHNT and CDR2 YYREEE (reference sequence). The CDR3 is 19 residues long. V lost 2 bases, J lost 0 bases, and 8 bases stayed unmatched. As DNA, the CDR3 is TGTGCCAGCAGCTTCTCGACTAGCGGGAGGTCCCTAGCCAAAAACATTCAGTACTTC. Protein: CASSFSTSGRSLAKNIQYF.

CDR3 bases: TGTGCCAGCGGGGACAGGCCAAGTCAGCCCCAGCATTTT. Protein: CASGDRPSQPQHF. The chain recombines TRBV6-1 with TRBJ1-5; 8 nucleotides match TRBD1. The CDR3 length is 13 residues. Germline CDR1 and CDR2: MNHNS and SASEGT. Unmatched junction bases numbered 6, after V lost 8 bases and J lost 6 bases.

Worth noting for this clone: Different DNA sequences within this sample yield the same CDR3. J is TRBJ1-1 and V is TRBV5-1, with D possibly TRBD1 on 6 matching bases. The V end was cut by 1 base, the J end by 2 bases, with 9 bases between. Germline CDR1 SGHRS, CDR2 YFSETQ. This CDR3 is built from 14 residues. CDR3 region: CASSLQGINTEAFF. The CDR3 DNA is TGCGCCAGCAGCTTGCAGGGGATCAACACTGAAGCTTTCTTT.

The chain couples TRBV5-1 to TRBJ1-1; 8 bases agree with TRBD1. The junction had 12 bases not matched to a gene; V was cut back by 4 bases and J by 7 bases. Germline assignment: CDR1 SGHRS and CDR2 YFSETQ. This CDR3 is built from 15 residues. The CDR3 loop is CASSIRPTGDYEAFF. The CDR3 DNA is TGCGCCAGCAGCATACGCCCGACAGGGGACTATGAAGCTTTCTTT.

CDR3 region: CASSPKTGTAFF. Written as DNA, the CDR3 is TGTGCCAGCAGCCCAAAGACAGGGACGGCTTTCTTT. This sequence joins TRBV6-5 and TRBJ1-1; TRBD1 aligns across 7 bases. The CDR3 consists of 12 residues. Germline V gene lookup returns CDR1 MNHEY and CDR2 SVGAGI. With 6 bases clipped from V and 11 bases from J, the junction kept 9 bases outside the gene matches.

This chain uses TRBV5-1 with TRBJ2-1; possible D gene TRBD1, 5 bases. Trimming removed 6 bases from V and 7 bases from J, with 23 bases in between. CDR1 and CDR2 (germline): SGHRS, YFSETQ. The CDR3 has 16 amino acids. CDR3 sequence: CASILGVSGMNNEQFF. The CDR3 bases are TGCGCCAGCATTCTCGGCGTGTCAGGGATGAATAATGAGCAGTTCTTC.

The chain uses TRBV6-6 and TRBJ1-1, with D unresolved. V gave up 8 bases and J gave up 6 bases, with 10 bases separating them. This CDR3 is 11 amino acids long. Germline CDR1 reads MNHNY; CDR2 reads SVGAGI (reference sequence). The CDR3 DNA sequence: TGTGCCAGCCTCGACTGGGCTGAAGCTTTCTTT. Encoded protein: CASLDWAEAFF.

The chain uses TRBV7-2 and TRBJ1-4; D remains unclear. Deletions cut 5 bases from V and 8 bases from J, with 15 bases between. This CDR3 has 14 residues. Germline V gene sequence: CDR1 SGHTA, CDR2 FQGNSA. The CDR3: CASSAQSGSEKLFF. The CDR3 DNA reads as TGTGCCAGCAGCGCACAGAGCGGAAGCGAAAAACTGTTTTTT.

On this clone: Distinct nucleotide sequences in the sample also encode this CDR3. The chain has TRBV28 and TRBJ1-6; D is unclear. With 9 bases removed from V and 0 bases from J, the gap between germline ends came to 9 bases. Per germline, CDR1 MDHEN and CDR2 SYDVKM. This CDR3 comprises 14 residues. The CDR3 sequence is CASRPGSYNSPLHF. The CDR3, as DNA: TGTGCCAGTCGCCCAGGCTCCTATAATTCACCCCTCCACTTT. The full variable domain, rest sourced from reference TRBV28 and TRBJ1-6, is DVKVTQSSRYLVKRTGEKVFLECVQDMDHENMFWYRQDPGLGLRLIYFSYDVKMKEKGDIPEGYSVSREKKERFSLILESASTNQTSMYLCASRPGSYNSPLHFGNGTRLTVT.

V gene TRBV2 combines with J gene TRBJ1-2, with D unresolved. Germline-derived CDR1 and CDR2 are SNHLY and FYNNEI. Trimming removed 5 bases from V and 0 bases from J, with 10 bases in between. This CDR3 contains 14 residues. CDR3 sequence (DNA): TGTGCCAGCAGTAGGGAAGGCCCTAACTATGGCTACACCTTC. Amino acid sequence: CASSREGPNYGYTF.

The CDR3 protein is CASRTPGEGYTF. The CDR3 bases are TGTGCCAGCAGAACGCCTGGGGAAGGCTACACCTTC. The chain carries TRBV6-6 and TRBJ1-2; D not certain. The CDR3 loop spans 12 amino acids. Trimming pared 6 bases from V and 8 bases from J, leaving 13 bases between. Germline V gene sequence: CDR1 MNHNY, CDR2 SVGAGI (reference sequence).